Below, 5 T cell receptor beta chains from the same sample are listed, as sequenced in a study of a mutant IDH1 vaccine in newly diagnosed glioma. Which antigens these TCRs recognize remains unknown. The time point here: week 5, during vaccination. What each vaccine dose contained was 300 ug of mutant IDH1 20-mer peptide, accompanied by topical imiquimod. Profiled with immunoSEQ multiplex PCR; TCRdb holds only in-frame clones, not every one. This sample has 50,000 to 55,000 clones, with 78% found just once. The sequencing used PBMCs, collected from a glioma patient whose treatment included an IDH1 peptide vaccine. The receptors come from a man aged 45-60 years with glioma.

V gene TRBV19 combines with J gene TRBJ2-7; possible D gene TRBD2, 6 bases. V lost 6 bases and J 4 bases, leaving 16 bases between the germline ends. The CDR3 runs 14 residues. Looked up from germline, CDR1 is LNHDA and CDR2 is SQIVND (reference sequence). CDR3 sequence reads: CASRSGEGVYEQYF. CDR3 DNA sequence: TGTGCCAGTAGATCGGGGGAAGGGGTATACGAGCAGTACTTC.

The chain employs TRBV5-4 and TRBJ1-1; TRBD1 is a possible D gene (6 bases). V lost 5 bases, J lost 2 bases, and 13 bases lay in between. CDR3 size: 14 residues. Per the germline V gene, CDR1 is SGHNT and CDR2 is YYREEE (reference sequence). CDR3 nucleotides: TGTGCCAGCAGGGTGGACAGCTTCAACACTGAAGCTTTCTTT. Protein: CASRVDSFNTEAFF.

This rearrangement joins TRBV27 to TRBJ1-4; TRBD1 matches 9 bases. With 1 base clipped from V and 6 bases from J, the junction kept 3 bases outside the gene matches. Germline lookup yields CDR1 MNHEY and CDR2 SMNVEV (reference sequence). CDR3 length: 15 residues. CDR3 coding DNA: TGTGCCAGCAGTTTATTGGGGACAGGGTATGAAAAACTGTTTTTT. Protein: CASSLLGTGYEKLFF.

A word on this clone: A read error may account for a junction end that differs from germline. The rearrangement uses TRBV30 and TRBJ1-5, with TRBD1 as a possible D gene (5 bases). Germline CDR1 and CDR2: GTSNPN and SVGIG (reference sequence). The CDR3 covers 12 residues. The CDR3 is CAWSPRQGGVFF. Written as DNA, the CDR3 is TGTGCCTGGAGTCCCCGTCAGGGAGGGGTATTTTTT.

The V and J genes are TRBV29-1 and TRBJ1-4; perhaps TRBD1 as D (5 bases). V was clipped by 5 bases and J by 14 bases, with 21 bases between them. The CDR3 sequence is 13 residues long. Germline V gives CDR1 SQVTM, CDR2 ANQGSEA. CDR3 in DNA: TGCAGCGTTAGGCAGGGCGGGCTGGAGGGGCTGTTTTTT. It encodes CSVRQGGLEGLFF.